The TCR beta chain under discussion was sequenced for a study of monozygotic twins with cystic fibrosis. Study-level points and caveats: Median Simpson clonality of 0.0095 suggested naive T cells predominated.

This clone was seen just once. Its antigen is currently unknown. This CDR3 comprises 22 residues. CDR1 is SGHRS and CDR2 is YFSETQ in the germline V gene. The V gene end was trimmed by 1 base and the J gene end by 0 bases; junction bases not matched to a gene: 20. TCRdb's copy holds only in-frame clones and misses some; the assay was immunoSEQ multiplex PCR. The data show 30,000 to 40,000 clones, just over 65% seen once. This TCR was recovered from a girl aged 10 to 17 with cystic fibrosis. Sequenced input: blood. The chain combines TRBV5-1 with TRBJ1-3, with TRBD1 matching over 9 bases. CDR3 DNA sequence: TGCGCCAGCAGCTTGAGTTACGTTTGGGACAGGGCGGACGGGTCCTCTGGAAACACCATATATTTT. The encoded protein is CASSLSYVWDRADGSSGNTIYF.